This is a list of T cell receptor beta chains from one sample in a study of cytomegalovirus exposure and HLA in healthy donors. The table came from immunoSEQ multiplex PCR; TCRdb's copy has only in-frame clones and leaves some out. This sample has over 50,000 clones; around 87% occur once, and the top ten carry 1.4% to 1.5%. Sequencing used PBMCs. These receptors were obtained from a man between 18 and 29 years old in good health and CMV-seronegative. Both conserved end residues are part of each CDR3. The order of the fields is J gene, D gene, clone size, V gene, CDR3 protein, CDR3 DNA. The D gene is left open where the match is weak. Clone sizes are given selectively: once, few, many, or a class where the clone is expanded.

J gene: TRBJ1-2
D gene: -
clone size: -
V gene: TRBV7-2
CDR3 protein: CASSTLTGLGYTF
CDR3 DNA: TGTGCCAGCAGCACGTTAACAGGGCTTGGCTACACCTTC

J gene: TRBJ1-1
D gene: -
clone size: -
V gene: TRBV6-5
CDR3 protein: CATFNRENTEAFF
CDR3 DNA: TGTGCCACTTTTAATCGGGAGAACACTGAAGCTTTCTTT

J gene: TRBJ1-1
D gene: -
clone size: -
V gene: TRBV27
CDR3 protein: CASSLTGNTEAFF
CDR3 DNA: TGTGCCAGCAGTTTAACGGGAAACACTGAAGCTTTCTTT

J gene: TRBJ1-2
D gene: -
clone size: -
V gene: TRBV5-1
CDR3 protein: CASSPPTGGYTF
CDR3 DNA: TGCGCCAGCAGCCCCCCGACGGGAGGCTACACCTTC

J gene: TRBJ1-5
D gene: -
clone size: -
V gene: TRBV2
CDR3 protein: CASSLGLNQPQHF
CDR3 DNA: TGTGCCAGCAGTTTGGGCCTAAATCAGCCCCAGCATTTT

J gene: TRBJ2-3
D gene: TRBD1
clone size: -
V gene: TRBV6-5
CDR3 protein: CASSPGGPGLDTQYF
CDR3 DNA: TGTGCCAGCAGCCCAGGGGGCCCCGGGTTAGATACGCAGTATTTT

J gene: TRBJ2-1
D gene: TRBD1
clone size: -
V gene: TRBV18
CDR3 protein: CASAGTGGYEQFF
CDR3 DNA: TGTGCCAGCGCCGGGACAGGGGGCTATGAGCAGTTCTTC

J gene: TRBJ2-3
D gene: -
clone size: -
V gene: TRBV4-1
CDR3 protein: CASSQDRIGRGTDTQYF
CDR3 DNA: TGCGCCAGCAGCCAAGATAGAATTGGCAGGGGCACAGATACGCAGTATTTT

J gene: TRBJ1-1
D gene: TRBD1
clone size: -
V gene: TRBV11-3
CDR3 protein: CASSLGQGNTEAFF
CDR3 DNA: TGTGCCAGCAGCTTAGGACAGGGGAACACTGAAGCTTTCTTT

J gene: TRBJ2-7
D gene: TRBD1
clone size: once
V gene: TRBV18
CDR3 protein: CASSPTRGTGNEQYF
CDR3 DNA: TGTGCCAGCTCACCGACTCGTGGGACAGGCAACGAGCAGTACTTC

J gene: TRBJ1-1
D gene: TRBD1
clone size: -
V gene: TRBV5-1
CDR3 protein: CASSPRTGGPTEAFF
CDR3 DNA: TGCGCCAGCAGCCCTCGGACAGGGGGGCCCACTGAAGCTTTCTTT

J gene: TRBJ1-2
D gene: -
clone size: -
V gene: TRBV28
CDR3 protein: CASSLAEGANYGYTF
CDR3 DNA: TGTGCCAGCAGTTTAGCGGAGGGAGCTAACTATGGCTACACCTTC

J gene: TRBJ1-5
D gene: -
clone size: -
V gene: TRBV19
CDR3 protein: CASSQTGNQPQHF
CDR3 DNA: TGTGCCAGTAGCCAAACAGGCAATCAGCCCCAGCATTTT

J gene: TRBJ2-3
D gene: TRBD1
clone size: -
V gene: TRBV2
CDR3 protein: CASRTGAGTDTQYF
CDR3 DNA: TGTGCCAGCAGGACAGGGGCCGGCACAGATACGCAGTATTTT

J gene: TRBJ2-1
D gene: TRBD2
clone size: -
V gene: TRBV7-2
CDR3 protein: CASSIGGAVDNEQFF
CDR3 DNA: TGTGCCAGCAGCATCGGGGGGGCCGTCGACAATGAGCAGTTCTTC

J gene: TRBJ2-1
D gene: TRBD2
clone size: -
V gene: TRBV29-1
CDR3 protein: CSARNSGGFNEQFF
CDR3 DNA: TGCAGCGCCCGTAACAGCGGGGGCTTCAATGAGCAGTTCTTC

J gene: TRBJ1-1
D gene: -
clone size: -
V gene: TRBV7-6
CDR3 protein: CASSSETVTEAFF
CDR3 DNA: TGTGCCAGCAGTTCCGAGACAGTCACTGAAGCTTTCTTT

J gene: TRBJ1-1
D gene: -
clone size: -
V gene: TRBV28
CDR3 protein: CASGPGHVLVNTEAFF
CDR3 DNA: TGTGCCAGCGGTCCGGGACATGTCCTGGTGAACACTGAAGCTTTCTTT

J gene: TRBJ1-2
D gene: -
clone size: -
V gene: TRBV9
CDR3 protein: CASSGPTKGMSGYTF
CDR3 DNA: TGTGCCAGCAGCGGCCCCACTAAGGGGATGAGTGGCTACACCTTC

J gene: TRBJ2-5
D gene: TRBD2
clone size: -
V gene: TRBV7-9
CDR3 protein: CASSPPGLPYQETQYF
CDR3 DNA: TGTGCCAGCAGTCCCCCGGGACTACCGTACCAAGAGACCCAGTACTTC

J gene: TRBJ2-7
D gene: TRBD1
clone size: -
V gene: TRBV14
CDR3 protein: CASSQVGDSRSEQYF
CDR3 DNA: TGTGCCAGCAGTCAGGTGGGGGACAGTCGTTCCGAGCAGTACTTC

J gene: TRBJ2-3
D gene: TRBD1
clone size: -
V gene: TRBV6-4
CDR3 protein: CASNPGQGSTDTQYF
CDR3 DNA: TGTGCCAGCAACCCGGGACAGGGGTCCACAGATACGCAGTATTTT

J gene: TRBJ1-2
D gene: -
clone size: -
V gene: TRBV2
CDR3 protein: CASSAFYGYTF
CDR3 DNA: TGTGCCAGCAGTGCCTTCTATGGCTACACCTTC

J gene: TRBJ2-2
D gene: -
clone size: -
V gene: TRBV9
CDR3 protein: CASSVIQGPTGELFF
CDR3 DNA: TGTGCCAGCAGCGTAATTCAGGGGCCTACCGGGGAGCTGTTTTTT

J gene: TRBJ2-2
D gene: TRBD1
clone size: -
V gene: TRBV28
CDR3 protein: CASSPQGDTGELFF
CDR3 DNA: TGTGCCAGCAGTCCACAGGGGGACACCGGGGAGCTGTTTTTT

J gene: TRBJ2-7
D gene: -
clone size: -
V gene: TRBV9
CDR3 protein: CASSPSSYEQYF
CDR3 DNA: TGTGCCAGCAGCCCCAGCTCCTACGAGCAGTACTTC